This T cell receptor beta chain was sequenced in a study of blood T cell repertoires in COVID-19. The germline V gene has CDR1 SGHAT and CDR2 FQNNGV. V was cut by 5 bases and J by 1 base, with 14 bases left in between. This CDR3 spans 15 amino acids. Clones were sequenced by immunoSEQ multiplex PCR, and TCRdb holds only the in-frame ones, with some missing. This sample carries approximately 380,000 clones, more than 70% of them seen once, and the ten largest clones take 0.9% to 1.5%. This clone was picked up one time. Individuals drawn from 20 to 30 US areas were about 18 to 95 years old. Participants reported their clinical history, and cohort assignment relied on those reports. Donors in Cohort 3 who had recovered were those with two negative PCRs, healthcare professional clearance, or resolution of their symptoms.

The origin of this receptor is a woman aged 18-35 years who had recovered from COVID-19. The chain joins TRBV11-2 to TRBJ1-1, with D unresolved. Sequences were obtained from PBMCs or T cells enriched from blood (not recorded which). The CDR3 protein is CASSTDRHRNTEAFF. The CDR3 nucleotides are TGTGCCAGCAGCACCGACCGACATAGGAACACTGAAGCTTTCTTT.